The subject of this entry is one T cell receptor (beta chain). Its antigen is not known. This sample was taken from a study of cytomegalovirus exposure and HLA in healthy donors. Findings of the study overall: In a later analysis, productive TCRs from donors in an Asian-associated ancestry cluster reportedly carried fewer N-insertions than the cohort mean. By a later analysis, the bulk of CMV-associated TCR beta chains appeared HLA-restricted.

Use of 60 Vbeta and 13 Jbeta primers characterized the PCR. The data were produced by immunoSEQ multiplex PCR, yet TCRdb's version contains in-frame clones alone and is incomplete. This sample contains 60,000 to 70,000 clones. CDR1 is SGHVS and CDR2 is FQNEAQ in the germline V gene. This CDR3 comprises 15 residues. The V gene lost 5 bases and the J gene lost 5 bases, with 19 bases spanning the gap. The chain employs TRBV7-8 and TRBJ2-7; possible D gene TRBD2, 6 bases. The TCR sequence derives from a boy aged 5 to 17 in good health and CMV-seronegative. The sequenced sample was PBMCs. CDR3 loop: CASSIRRGLGDEQYF. The CDR3 DNA reads as TGTGCCAGCAGCATACGTCGGGGACTCGGGGACGAGCAGTACTTC.